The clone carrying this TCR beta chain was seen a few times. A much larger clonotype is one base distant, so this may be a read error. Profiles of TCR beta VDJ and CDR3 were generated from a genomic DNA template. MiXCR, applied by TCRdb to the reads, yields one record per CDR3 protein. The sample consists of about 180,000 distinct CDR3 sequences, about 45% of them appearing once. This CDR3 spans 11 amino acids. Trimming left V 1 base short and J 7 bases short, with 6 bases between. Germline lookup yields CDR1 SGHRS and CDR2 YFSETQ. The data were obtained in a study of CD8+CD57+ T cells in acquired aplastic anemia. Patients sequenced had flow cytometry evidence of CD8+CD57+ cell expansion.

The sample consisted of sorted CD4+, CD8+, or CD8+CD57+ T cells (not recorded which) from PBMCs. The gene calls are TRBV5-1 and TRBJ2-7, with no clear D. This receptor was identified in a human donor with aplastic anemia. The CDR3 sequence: CASSLPNEQYF. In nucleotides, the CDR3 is TGCGCCAGCAGCTTGCCGAATGAGCAGTACTTC. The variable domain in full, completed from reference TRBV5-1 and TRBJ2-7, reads KAGVTQTPRYLIKTRGQQVTLSCSPISGHRSVSWYQQTPGQGLQFLFEYFSETQRNKGNFPGRFSGRQFSNSRSEMNVSTLELGDSALYLCASSLPNEQYFGPGTRLTVT.